One and the same sample provided the 3 T cell receptor beta chains below, sequenced in a study of blood T cell repertoires in COVID-19. The method was immunoSEQ multiplex PCR; TCRdb's version includes in-frame clones alone and lacks a portion of them. This table holds some 100,000 clones, roughly 86% found once. The sequencing sample was made of peripheral blood. The receptor set was obtained from a man in his fifties with acute or convalescent COVID-19.

The chain recombines TRBV2 with TRBJ2-6; TRBD2 matches 7 bases. This CDR3 comprises 17 residues. The V gene end was trimmed by 3 bases and the J gene end by 0 bases; junction bases not matched to a gene: 5. The germline V gene has CDR1 SNHLY and CDR2 FYNNEI. The CDR3 protein is CASSDPLADSGANVLTF. CDR3 in DNA: TGTGCCAGCAGTGACCCGCTAGCGGACTCTGGGGCCAACGTCCTGACTTTC.

This chain connects TRBV29-1 to TRBJ2-7, with 8 bases fitting TRBD1. CDR1 SQVTM and CDR2 ANQGSEA come from the germline V gene. Trimming took 5 bases from V and 3 from J; bases not matched to a gene: 18. This CDR3 comprises 17 residues. The CDR3 protein is CSVLKLTRGQRVYEQYF. In nucleotides, the CDR3 is TGCAGCGTTCTCAAACTCACCAGGGGGCAAAGGGTCTACGAGCAGTACTTC.

This chain links TRBV14 with TRBJ2-7; D is ambiguous. Trimming took 2 bases from V and 0 from J, leaving 11 bases between them. In germline, CDR1 is SGHDN, CDR2 FVKESK. The CDR3 extends over 15 amino acids. As DNA, the CDR3 is TGTGCCAGCAGCCAACTCTCGGGTTACTCCTACGAGCAGTACTTC. It encodes CASSQLSGYSYEQYF.